The rows below give T cell receptor beta chains drawn from one sample of a study of identical twins. TCRdb reanalysed the 5' RACE reads using MiXCR and keeps one entry per CDR3 protein. Among a few hundred thousand distinct CDR3 sequences listed, more than 9% were seen once. Another study also made use of these data, one on yellow fever vaccine responses in identical twins.

Sequenced input: PBMCs. These TCRs come from a woman aged 18-29 years in good health. Both conserved end residues are part of each CDR3. The D gene is left open where the match is weak. The size of a clone is reported for some rows only, either as once, few or many, or as a class for expanded clones.

j_call	clone_size	d_call	v_call	cdr3_aa	cdr3_nt
TRBJ2-1	many	.	TRBV7-2	CASSLELMSNEQFF	TGTGCCAGCAGCTTAGAGCTGATGTCAAATGAGCAGTTCTTC
TRBJ2-7	.	.	TRBV4-3	CASSQDTGDYEQYF	TGCGCCAGCAGCCAAGATACAGGCGACTACGAGCAGTACTTC
TRBJ2-7	many	.	TRBV28	CASSPHPGNSYEQYF	TGTGCCAGCAGTCCCCACCCGGGAAACTCCTACGAGCAGTACTTC
TRBJ1-5	once	.	TRBV7-8	CASSLQGNNQPQHF	TGTGCCAGCAGCCTACAGGGAAACAATCAGCCCCAGCATTTT
TRBJ2-1	many	.	TRBV29-1	CSVETAPHPEQFF	TGCAGCGTTGAAACGGCACCTCATCCTGAGCAGTTCTTC
TRBJ2-3	few	.	TRBV29-1	CSVVSARTDTQYF	TGCAGCGTTGTGAGCGCCCGCACAGATACGCAGTATTTT
TRBJ1-1	few	.	TRBV29-1	CSVDNHGGGTEAFF	TGCAGCGTTGACAACCACGGGGGAGGCACTGAAGCTTTCTTT
TRBJ2-1	few	.	TRBV27	CASSISTMGNNEQFF	TGTGCCAGCAGCATCAGTACTATGGGGAACAATGAGCAGTTCTTC
TRBJ2-1	many	.	TRBV6-2/TRBV6-3	CASSYRQGTSNNEQFF	TGTGCCAGCAGTTACCGTCAGGGGACATCCAACAATGAGCAGTTCTTC
TRBJ2-2	.	.	TRBV4-2	CASSQAKSVGELFF	TGTGCCAGCAGCCAAGCGAAATCCGTCGGGGAGCTGTTTTTT
TRBJ1-1	many	.	TRBV12-5	CASGLGGGTEAFF	TGTGCTAGTGGCCTCGGGGGAGGCACTGAAGCTTTCTTT
TRBJ2-7	.	.	TRBV5-6	CASSFLQGPYEQYF	TGTGCCAGCAGCTTCCTACAGGGTCCCTACGAGCAGTACTTC
TRBJ2-1	many	TRBD2	TRBV15	CATSRDLSGIRGEQFF	TGTGCCACCAGCAGAGATTTGAGCGGGATTCGGGGTGAGCAGTTCTTC
TRBJ2-1	.	.	TRBV11-2	CASTLQGGNNEQFF	TGTGCCAGCACCCTTCAGGGGGGTAACAATGAGCAGTTCTTC
TRBJ2-2	many	TRBD2	TRBV6-4	CASSEQLATTGELFF	TGTGCCAGCAGTGAGCAACTAGCGACCACCGGGGAGCTGTTTTTT
TRBJ2-5	few	TRBD1	TRBV7-9	CASSSTRTGLTETQYF	TGTGCCAGCAGCTCCACAAGGACAGGGTTGACAGAGACCCAGTACTTC
TRBJ2-1	.	.	TRBV20-1	CSARDRQGHNEQFF	TGCAGTGCTAGAGATAGGCAGGGCCACAATGAGCAGTTCTTC
TRBJ1-1	many	.	TRBV28	CASRPPTTLLGGAFF	TGTGCCAGCAGACCCCCGACCACTCTCCTGGGGGGAGCTTTCTTT
TRBJ2-3	.	TRBD2	TRBV7-2	CASSPGLAGGINTQYF	TGTGCCAGCAGCCCGGGACTAGCGGGGGGGATAAATACGCAGTATTTT
TRBJ2-7	few	.	TRBV7-9	CASSPGGRERQYF	TGTGCCAGCAGCCCCGGGGGCAGGGAAAGACAGTACTTC
TRBJ1-5	many	TRBD1	TRBV10-3	CAIRPGDSSQPQHF	TGTGCCATCAGGCCCGGGGACAGCAGTCAGCCCCAGCATTTT
TRBJ1-4	many	.	TRBV5-1	CASRPQATNEKLFF	TGCGCCAGCAGGCCGCAGGCAACTAATGAAAAACTGTTTTTT
TRBJ2-1	few	TRBD2	TRBV7-9	CASSPRLADSSYNEQFF	TGTGCCAGCAGCCCTCGACTAGCCGATAGCTCCTACAATGAGCAGTTCTTC
TRBJ1-4	few	.	TRBV7-8	CASSLEWEKLFF	TGTGCCAGCAGCTTAGAGTGGGAAAAACTGTTTTTT
TRBJ2-2	.	.	TRBV10-1	CASSGARGAYTGELFF	TGCGCCAGCAGTGGGGCCAGGGGTGCTTACACCGGGGAGCTGTTTTTT
TRBJ2-5	many	TRBD2	TRBV12-3/TRBV12-4	CASSLGGLAGGETQYF	TGTGCCAGCAGTTTGGGGGGACTAGCGGGAGGAGAGACCCAGTACTTC
TRBJ2-7	.	.	TRBV6-5	CASSYGVGYEQYF	TGTGCCAGCAGTTACGGGGTGGGGTACGAGCAGTACTTC